This is a list of T cell receptor beta chains from one sample in a study of metastatic and nonmetastatic thyroid tumors. Via MiXCR, TCRdb re-called the PCR reads. The sample records just under 20,000 clones, 22% being singletons. The source material was adjacent normal tissue. The receptor source for this set is a female donor with papillary thyroid cancer or a benign thyroid nodule (not recorded which). Some clones in this sample may be carry-over from other donors' samples. The CDR3 runs from the conserved cysteine through the conserved F or W. Each record gives: V gene, CDR3 length, clone size, J gene, D gene, CDR3 DNA, CDR3 protein. The D gene is left open where the match is weak. Only part of the rows carry a size: once, few, many, or a class if the clone is expanded.

TRBV6-8,14,few,TRBJ1-5,.,TGTGCCAGCAGACGGGCTCCGAAGCCTCAACCCCAGCATTTT,CASRRAPKPQPQHF
TRBV10-1,12,few,TRBJ2-3,.,TGCGCCAGCAGTGACTTTGGGGATACGCAGTATTTT,CASSDFGDTQYF
TRBV6-1,18,few,TRBJ2-2,.,TGTGCCAGCAGTAGCGCCCCTAGGACACGGGGGAACACCGGGGAGCTGTTTTTT,CASSSAPRTRGNTGELFF
TRBV6-5,16,many,TRBJ2-2,.,TGTGCCAGCAGTTACTCGACTGAGGAGAGCACCGGGGAGCTGTTTTTT,CASSYSTEESTGELFF
TRBV12-3/TRBV12-4,15,few,TRBJ1-2,TRBD1,TGTGCCAGCAGTCAGGGACAGGGCGGCATCTATGGCTACACCTTC,CASSQGQGGIYGYTF
TRBV4-1,14,.,TRBJ2-7,.,TGCGCCAGCAGCCAAACTAGCCTCTCCTACGAGCAGCACTTC,CASSQTSLSYEQHF
TRBV20-1,14,many,TRBJ2-2,TRBD2,TGCAGCGCCTCGGGGGGATGGAACACCGGGGAGCTGTTTTTT,CSASGGWNTGELFF
TRBV27,16,many,TRBJ1-1,.,TGTGCCAGCAGTTCTTCAGGGGTCCCTACGGGCACTGAAGCTTTCTTT,CASSSSGVPTGTEAFF
TRBV15,14,few,TRBJ2-7,TRBD2,TGTACCACCAGCGGTAGCGGGAGACCATACAAGCAGTACTTC,CTTSGSGRPYKQYF
TRBV2,14,few,TRBJ2-7,TRBD2,TGTGCCAGCAGCGTACTAGCGGTTACATACGAGCAGTACTTC,CASSVLAVTYEQYF
TRBV11-2,14,few,TRBJ1-2,.,TGTGCCAGCAGCTTAGGGGTAGACACCTATGGCTACACCTTC,CASSLGVDTYGYTF
TRBV30,15,once,TRBJ2-3,.,TGTGCCTGGACTATACCCTACGGGCGGTTAGATACGCAGTATTTT,CAWTIPYGRLDTQYF
TRBV12-3/TRBV12-4,16,few,TRBJ2-2,.,TGTGCCAGCAGTTTCGAGAATGCCGCTAGAGGCGGGGAGCTGTTTTTT,CASSFENAARGGELFF
TRBV12-3/TRBV12-4,14,.,TRBJ2-2,TRBD1,TGTGCCAGCAGTGACAGGGGGCGTGTCGGGGAGCTGTTTTTT,CASSDRGRVGELFF
TRBV9,14,medium-sized,TRBJ1-6,.,TGTGCCAGCTCGGGACCGGGGGATAATTCACCCCTCCACTTT,CASSGPGDNSPLHF
TRBV9,13,many,TRBJ2-2,.,TGTGCGATTAAGCTTTCGAACACCGGGGAGCTGTTTTTT,CAIKLSNTGELFF
TRBV12-3/TRBV12-4,15,.,TRBJ2-7,TRBD2,TGTGCCAGCAGTTCCTCTAGCGGGCAACCCTACGAGCAGTACTTC,CASSSSSGQPYEQYF
TRBV20-1,17,.,TRBJ1-2,TRBD1,TGCAGTGCTAGGCCCCCACCCGGGACAGGGGACTACTATGGCTACACCTTC,CSARPPPGTGDYYGYTF
TRBV28,14,.,TRBJ2-6,.,TGTGCCAGCAGTGTCCGCGCTGGGTCCAACGTCCTGACTTTC,CASSVRAGSNVLTF
TRBV28,18,few,TRBJ1-1,TRBD1,TGTGCCAGCAGTTTATGGGGGATTGGGGACAGCTTGAACACTGAAGCTTTCTTT,CASSLWGIGDSLNTEAFF
TRBV20-1,12,.,TRBJ1-2,.,TGCAGTGGTAGCGAGAGCTACTATGGCTACACCTTC,CSGSESYYGYTF
TRBV12-3/TRBV12-4,16,.,TRBJ1-5,TRBD1,TGTGCCAGCAGCACCTCGACAGGGGGCGGCAATCAGCCCCAGCATTTT,CASSTSTGGGNQPQHF
TRBV6-4,15,few,TRBJ1-1,TRBD1,TGTGCCAGCAGCCCCCCGGGACAGGGAGTCACTGAAGCTTTCTTT,CASSPPGQGVTEAFF